A selection of T cell receptor beta chains follows, all from one sample in a study of OX40 agonist ivuxolimab in advanced cancers. Some clones are missing from TCRdb's copy, which holds only in-frame ones; the method was immunoSEQ multiplex PCR. The sample holds just under 65,000 clones, about four fifths seen once. Sequencing was performed on CD4+ or CD8+ T cells sorted from blood, taken in a trial of the OX40 agonist ivuxolimab. These receptor sequences come from an adult with an advanced solid tumor such as melanoma, head and neck, liver or kidney cancer. Both conserved end residues are part of each CDR3. A D gene is named only where the DNA matches it firmly.

v_call	j_call	d_call	cdr3_aa
TRBV10-2	TRBJ1-2	NA	CASSPFLYNYGYTF
TRBV6-5	TRBJ2-3	NA	CASSRSPGDTQYF
TRBV12-5	TRBJ2-2	TRBD1	CASGSSTGGTTGELFF
TRBV7-2	TRBJ1-4	NA	CASSLNNNEKLFF
TRBV7-9	TRBJ1-2	NA	CASSLEVGNGYTF
TRBV5-1	TRBJ2-7	TRBD2	CASSRGGFDDEQYF
TRBV2	TRBJ1-4	NA	CASTGVGSYRDVREKLFF
TRBV15	TRBJ1-5	NA	CATSRDRWGYSNQPQHF
TRBV6-5	TRBJ2-1	TRBD2	CASSFPLAGGINEQFF
TRBV10-3	TRBJ2-5	NA	CAISELLQETQYF
TRBV7-8	TRBJ2-5	NA	CASSTQVGTLETQYF
TRBV5-1	TRBJ1-1	NA	CASSLTGMNTEAFF
TRBV30	TRBJ1-2	NA	CAWSVNEKGPYGYTF
TRBV10-2	TRBJ2-1	TRBD2	CASARLAGWNNEQFF
TRBV7-9	TRBJ2-5	NA	CASSLAGSGWRETQYF
TRBV2	TRBJ1-2	NA	CASSVKTEFGYTF
TRBV14	TRBJ2-5	NA	CASSQDPLFWKSLQETQYF
TRBV27	TRBJ1-1	NA	CASSFRGTEAFF
TRBV5-4	TRBJ1-2	NA	CASSLEAGSYGYTF
TRBV6-6	TRBJ1-1	NA	CASSFFKGRETEAFF
TRBV7-3	TRBJ2-3	TRBD2	CASSPLGGSTDTQYF
TRBV5-5	TRBJ2-1	TRBD1	CASSQTGVGAFSSYNEQFF
TRBV28	TRBJ2-3	NA	CASGPRRASLRDTQYF
TRBV5-4	TRBJ2-2	TRBD2	CASSRLAGNTGELFF
TRBV19	TRBJ2-1	NA	CASSKIPSSYNEQFF
TRBV27	TRBJ2-2	NA	CASTTAAPPNTGELFF
TRBV9	TRBJ2-3	TRBD2	CASSVSGRADTQYF
TRBV7-2	TRBJ1-6	TRBD1	CASSSQGLQNSPLHF
TRBV13	TRBJ1-6	TRBD1	CASSPGGARGSPLHF
TRBV5-1	TRBJ2-1	NA	CASSLIQVTYNEQFF
TRBV7-8	TRBJ1-5	TRBD1	CASSHRDPHQGGNQPQHF
TRBV2	TRBJ1-3	NA	CASKQALSSGNTIYF
TRBV4-1	TRBJ2-1	NA	CASSQRDWGHEQFF
TRBV15	TRBJ2-3	TRBD2	CATSRDYTFSGRAPDTQYF
TRBV7-2	NA	TRBD1	CASSSSGTAAYEQYF
TRBV2	TRBJ1-2	TRBD1	CASSERQGKSGYTF
TRBV6-6	TRBJ2-7	NA	CASSPAYEQYF
TRBV19	TRBJ1-5	NA	CASSIGDYSNQSQHF
TRBV18	TRBJ2-3	TRBD2	CASSPSGVSTDTQYF
TRBV2	TRBJ1-5	NA	CASSIQYSNQPQHF
TRBV18	TRBJ2-3	NA	CASSRSDFTDTQYF
TRBV9	TRBJ1-3	TRBD1	CASSVRQGVSGNTIYF
TRBV19	TRBJ1-1	TRBD1	CASRDRARDSTEAFF
TRBV2	TRBJ2-7	NA	CATRGAGLSYEQYF
TRBV12-5	TRBJ2-7	TRBD2	CASGLEAGEEQYF